These 22 T cell receptor beta chains came from one sample sequenced in a study of blood T cell repertoires in COVID-19. Assay: immunoSEQ multiplex PCR; the TCRdb copy retains only in-frame clones and omits some. The sample holds nearly 250,000 clones, about 82% seen once. Sequencing was performed on PBMCs or T cells enriched from blood (not recorded which). These receptors came from a woman between 45 and 60 years old with acute COVID-19.

The rearrangement uses TRBV23-1 and TRBJ1-1; D call uncertain. TRBV23-1 is labeled an ORF, and its function is uncertain. CDR3 length equals 16 residues. Trimming removed 5 bases from V and 0 bases from J, with 16 bases in between. CDR3: CASSTARNPMNTEAFF. For the CDR3, the DNA is TGCGCCAGCAGTACCGCCAGGAACCCGATGAACACTGAAGCTTTCTTT.

The chain joins TRBV5-4 to TRBJ1-6; D is undetermined. Trimming removed 4 bases at V and 9 bases at J, with 17 bases between. The CDR3 runs to 15 residues. CDR1 is SGHNT and CDR2 is YYREEE in the germline V gene (reference sequence). In DNA form, the CDR3 reads TGTGCCAGCAGCCCGGGCGGACTCGTTGGTTCACCCCTCCACTTT. Translating gives CASSPGGLVGSPLHF.

V is TRBV11-2 and J is TRBJ2-3, with no clear D. In germline, CDR1 is SGHAT, CDR2 FQNNGV. With 5 bases removed from V and 3 bases from J, the gap between germline ends came to 6 bases. This CDR3 is 12 amino acids long. The CDR3 is CASSKTTDTQYF. CDR3 sequence (DNA): TGTGCCAGCAGCAAAACTACAGATACGCAGTATTTT.

The rearrangement joins TRBV19 to TRBJ1-2; TRBD1 aligns across 7 bases. The CDR3 is made up of 18 amino acids. Germline CDR1 is LNHDA and CDR2 is SQIVND (reference sequence). V trimming: 3 bases; J trimming: 0 bases; junction bases outside the gene matches: 13. The CDR3 DNA sequence: TGTGCCAGTAGTATGTTGTCCGACAGGGCGGCCGCTAACTATGGCTACACCTTC. The encoded protein is CASSMLSDRAAANYGYTF.

This clone was observed a handful of times. The V gene is TRBV18, the J gene TRBJ2-3, with TRBD1 matching over 9 bases. After removal of 5 bases from V and 5 bases from J, the junction contained 5 bases not matched to a gene. This CDR3 region has 14 residues. CDR1 and CDR2 from the germline V gene are KGHSH and LQKENI. CDR3 residues: CASSGQGYGDTQYF. As DNA, the CDR3 is TGTGCCAGCTCAGGACAGGGGTACGGAGATACGCAGTATTTT.

This clone is a singleton in its sample. V is TRBV6-7 and J is TRBJ1-1; D is perhaps TRBD1 (5 bases). Being an ORF, TRBV6-7 has a function that is uncertain. The CDR3 length is 14 residues. Trimming shortened V by 6 bases and J by 3 bases, and 14 bases separated the two germline ends. The CDR3 reads CASRNRQTHTEAFF. CDR3 nucleotides: TGTGCCAGCAGGAACCGACAGACCCACACTGAAGCTTTCTTT.

V gene TRBV30 combines with J gene TRBJ1-1; D gene uncertain. The germline V gene encodes CDR1 GTSNPN and CDR2 SVGIG (reference sequence). The CDR3 extends over 12 amino acids. Trimming pared 4 bases from V and 1 base from J, leaving 7 bases between. CDR3 amino acids: CAWTGGNTEAFF. In nucleotides, the CDR3 is TGTGCCTGGACTGGCGGGAACACTGAAGCTTTCTTT. The variable domain in full, with the rest retrieved from reference TRBV30 and TRBJ1-1, is SQTIHQWPATLVQPVGSPLSLECTVEGTSNPNLYWYRQAAGRGLQLLFYSVGIGQISSEVPQNLSASRPQDRQFILSSKKLLLSDSGFYLCAWTGGNTEAFFGQGTRLTVV.

This chain connects TRBV5-8 to TRBJ2-7; D is unclear. V lost 0 bases, J lost 0 bases, and 7 bases lay in between. The CDR3 totals 14 residues. Germline V CDR1 and CDR2: SGHTS, YDEGEE. CDR3 coding DNA: TGTGCCAGCAGCTTGGAGGTAGCCTCCTACGAGCAGTACTTC. As protein: CASSLEVASYEQYF.

The chain uses TRBV18 and TRBJ1-2, with a tentative D call TRBD1 (5 bases). The V gene's germline CDR1 is KGHSH and CDR2 LQKENI. V lost 2 bases to trimming and J lost 4 bases, with 8 bases between them. The CDR3 spans 13 residues. The CDR3 here is CASSPKGLYGYTF. Written as DNA, the CDR3 is TGTGCCAGCTCACCAAAGGGGCTCTATGGCTACACCTTC.

This rearrangement joins TRBV4-3 to TRBJ1-2; 7 bases agree with TRBD1. The CDR3 loop spans 13 amino acids. Germline CDR1 LGHNA, CDR2 YSLEER. V was pared by 2 bases and J by 5 bases, with 2 bases of the junction left unmatched. CDR3: CASSQTGVYGYTF. CDR3 sequence (DNA): TGCGCCAGCAGCCAAACAGGGGTGTATGGCTACACCTTC.

Only a few counts were recorded for this clone. This chain links TRBV7-2 with TRBJ2-2; D is uncertain. The germline V and J ends were trimmed by 2 bases and 2 bases, with 9 bases remaining between them. CDR3 length: 15 amino acids. CDR1 SGHTA and CDR2 FQGNSA come from the germline V gene. In DNA, the CDR3 is TGTGCCAGCAGCTTAAGTGTACTTAACACCGGGGAGCTGTTTTTT. It yields the protein CASSLSVLNTGELFF.

The rearrangement uses TRBV7-9 and TRBJ1-1; 8 positions match TRBD1. The CDR3 is made up of 15 amino acids. J gave up 4 bases and V 5 bases, and 9 bases lay outside the gene matches. Germline V gene data show CDR1 as SEHNR and CDR2 as FQNEAQ (reference sequence). This CDR3 reads CASSPKTGVSTEAFF. The CDR3 nucleotides read TGTGCCAGCAGCCCCAAGACAGGGGTCTCCACTGAAGCTTTCTTT.

The chain joins TRBV6-5 to TRBJ2-5; 7 bases line up with TRBD2. CDR3 length: 13 residues. Germline V gene lookup returns CDR1 MNHEY and CDR2 SVGAGI. Losses at the gene ends were 4 bases for V and 5 bases for J; bases not matched to a gene: 4. CDR3 sequence: CASSSGLVETQYF. Here the CDR3 DNA reads TGTGCCAGCAGTTCTGGACTAGTTGAGACCCAGTACTTC.

The V call is TRBV5-1, the J call TRBJ2-7, with 7 bases fitting TRBD1. CDR3 length equals 14 residues. The germline V gene encodes CDR1 SGHRS and CDR2 YFSETQ. The V gene end was trimmed by 0 bases and the J gene end by 9 bases; junction bases not matched to a gene: 9. This CDR3 is CASSLGQGFGGQYF. The CDR3 DNA reads TGCGCCAGCAGCTTGGGACAGGGCTTTGGTGGGCAGTACTTC. The full variable domain, in which reference TRBV5-1 and TRBJ2-7 provide the parts outside the CDR3, is KAGVTQTPRYLIKTRGQQVTLSCSPISGHRSVSWYQQTPGQGLQFLFEYFSETQRNKGNFPGRFSGRQFSNSRSEMNVSTLELGDSALYLCASSLGQGFGGQYFGPGTRLTVT.

The genes are TRBV10-1 and TRBJ1-6; D perhaps matches TRBD1 (6 bases). This CDR3 spans 15 amino acids. V dropped 3 bases and J dropped 7 bases, with 13 bases sitting between them. CDR1 WNHNN and CDR2 SYGVQD come from the germline V gene (reference sequence). The CDR3: CASSEYRERNSPLHF. The CDR3, as DNA: TGCGCCAGCAGTGAATACAGGGAGAGGAATTCACCCCTCCACTTT.

The chain recombines TRBV9 with TRBJ1-1; 10 bases agree with TRBD1. The germline CDR1 and CDR2 sequences are SGDLS and YYNGEE. V trimming: 1 base; J trimming: 4 bases; junction bases outside the gene matches: 7. The CDR3 contains 16 residues. Written as DNA, the CDR3 is TGTGCCAGCAGCGTATTCGATAGGACAGGGGGCACTGAAGCTTTCTTT. Protein: CASSVFDRTGGTEAFF. The variable domain in full, with the rest retrieved from reference TRBV9 and TRBJ1-1, is DSGVTQTPKHLITATGQRVTLRCSPRSGDLSVYWYQQSLDQGLQFLIQYYNGEERAKGNILERFSAQQFPDLHSELNLSSLELGDSALYFCASSVFDRTGGTEAFFGQGTRLTVV.

The chain has TRBV30 and TRBJ1-5; perhaps TRBD1 as D (6 bases). From germline, CDR1 is GTSNPN and CDR2 SVGIG (reference sequence). V dropped 0 bases and J dropped 3 bases, with 12 bases sitting between them. This CDR3 region has 15 residues. The CDR3: CAWSVRGGTNQPQHF. The CDR3 nucleotides read TGTGCCTGGAGTGTACGAGGGGGAACCAATCAGCCCCAGCATTTT.

CDR3 sequence (DNA): TGTGCCATCAGAACCGCGGGACAGGGGCTTCTGACTGAAGCTTTCTTT. Translation: CAIRTAGQGLLTEAFF. This chain uses TRBV10-3 with TRBJ1-1; 10 nucleotides line up with TRBD1. Germline CDR1 and CDR2: ENHRY and SYGVKD. The CDR3 covers 16 residues. V lost 6 bases and J lost 5; bases outside the gene matches: 12.

V is TRBV7-2 and J is TRBJ1-5, with unresolved D. The germline gives CDR1 SGHTA, CDR2 FQGNSA. V was trimmed by 4 bases and J by 0 bases, leaving 10 bases between them. The CDR3 contains 15 residues. The DNA of the CDR3 is TGTGCCAGCAGCTCCGACTCGAATAGCAATCAGCCCCAGCATTTT. As protein: CASSSDSNSNQPQHF.

The V call is TRBV5-4, the J call TRBJ2-2; 7 bases are a match to TRBD2. This CDR3 contains 15 residues. J was trimmed by 0 bases and V by 5 bases; bases with no gene match: 4. Germline-derived CDR1 and CDR2 are SGHNT and YYREEE (reference sequence). CDR3 DNA: TGTGCCAGCAGATGGGCGGGGGCGAACACCGGGGAGCTGTTTTTT. Its translation is CASRWAGANTGELFF. Based on the CDR3 plus reference TRBV5-4 and TRBJ2-2, the full variable domain is ETGVTQSPTHLIKTRGQQVTLRCSSQSGHNTVSWYQQALGQGPQFIFQYYREEENGRGNFPPRFSGLQFPNYSSELNVNALELDDSALYLCASRWAGANTGELFFGEGSRLTVL.

The V call is TRBV4-1, the J call TRBJ1-1; the D gene is possibly TRBD1 (5 bases). The V gene lost 0 bases and the J gene lost 4 bases, with 12 bases spanning the gap. There are 15 residues in the CDR3. Germline CDR1 and CDR2: MGHRA and YSYEKL. CDR3 amino acids: CASSQEPTGVTEAFF. The CDR3 bases are TGCGCCAGCAGCCAAGAACCCACGGGGGTCACTGAAGCTTTCTTT.

This clone came up many times. The J gene is TRBJ1-5, the V gene TRBV19; maybe TRBD1 (6 bases). CDR1 is LNHDA and CDR2 is SQIVND in the germline V gene (reference sequence). V was shortened by 5 bases and J by 6 bases, with 17 bases between the two germline ends. The CDR3 is 15 amino acids. CDR3 sequence: CASSHEQGIAQPQHF. For the CDR3, the DNA is TGTGCCAGTAGTCATGAGCAGGGGATAGCTCAGCCCCAGCATTTT.